This TCR beta chain was captured in a study of follicular helper T cells after annual influenza vaccination. A single count supports this clone. As to time point: 2015-2016 season, 7 days after influenza vaccination. Per the germline V gene, CDR1 is GTSNPN and CDR2 is SVGIG (reference sequence). The V segment lost 3 bases and the J segment 0 bases; nucleotides outside the gene matches: 2. This CDR3 is built from 13 residues. TCRB sequencing was done at Survey resolution level. Measured with immunoSEQ multiplex PCR; TCRdb has only the in-frame clones, and not every one. In the table there are 6,500 to 8,000 clones, nearly 90% of which are singletons.

V usage is TRBV30 and J usage is TRBJ2-7; 7 nucleotides line up with TRBD1. The sequence came from an adult who received the influenza vaccine. The sequenced sample was CXCR5+ CD38- circulating T follicular helper cells from blood, obtained 7 days after influenza vaccination. The sample's subset: circulating Tfh, non-naive CD4+CXCR5+PD-1+ (ICOS+CD38+ or ICOS-CD38-). The CDR3 DNA reads as TGTGCCTGGAGAGACAGGGCCTCCTACGAGCAGTACTTC. It encodes CAWRDRASYEQYF.